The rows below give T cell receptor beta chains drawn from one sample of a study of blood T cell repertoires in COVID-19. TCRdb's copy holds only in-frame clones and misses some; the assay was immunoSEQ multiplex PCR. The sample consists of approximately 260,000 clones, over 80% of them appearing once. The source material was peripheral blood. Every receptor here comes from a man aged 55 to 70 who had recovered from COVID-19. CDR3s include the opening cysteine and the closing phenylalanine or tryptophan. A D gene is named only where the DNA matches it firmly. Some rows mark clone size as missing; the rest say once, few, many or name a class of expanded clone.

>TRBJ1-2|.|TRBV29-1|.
CSVGGSDTNYGYTF
TGCAGCGTTGGTGGGTCAGACACTAACTATGGCTACACCTTC
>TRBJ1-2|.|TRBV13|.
CASSLGGSTGRDYGYTF
TGTGCCAGCAGCTTAGGGGGTTCCACAGGGCGGGACTATGGCTACACCTTC
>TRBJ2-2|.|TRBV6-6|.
CASHSNTGELFF
TGTGCCAGCCACTCGAACACCGGGGAGCTGTTTTTT
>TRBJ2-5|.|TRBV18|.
CASSLGVGETQYF
TGTGCCAGCTCGCTCGGGGTAGGGGAGACCCAGTACTTC
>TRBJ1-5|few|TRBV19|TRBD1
CASRLPGTGQVLF
TGTGCCAGTAGGCTACCCGGGACGGGACAGGTTTTGTTT
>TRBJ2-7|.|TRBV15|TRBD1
CATSRGTGTVGYEQYF
TGTGCCACCAGCAGAGGGACAGGGACTGTGGGGTACGAGCAGTACTTC
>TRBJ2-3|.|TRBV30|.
CAWSVALEVQYF
TGTGCCTGGAGTGTGGCCCTGGAGGTGCAGTATTTT
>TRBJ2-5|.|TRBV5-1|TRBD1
CASSPWTGRQETQYF
TGCGCCAGCAGCCCTTGGACAGGGCGCCAAGAGACCCAGTACTTC
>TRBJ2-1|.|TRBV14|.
CASSQGRGPPYNEQFF
TGTGCCAGCAGCCAGGGCAGGGGTCCTCCCTACAATGAGCAGTTCTTC
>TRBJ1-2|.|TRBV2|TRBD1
CASLQGALGYTF
TGTGCCAGCCTCCAGGGGGCTCTTGGCTACACCTTC
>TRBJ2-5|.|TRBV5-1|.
CASSPGSDSRGETQYF
TGCGCCAGCAGCCCTGGGTCCGACTCGAGGGGGGAGACCCAGTACTTC
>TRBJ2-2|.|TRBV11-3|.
CASSRGMGRDTGELFF
TGTGCCAGCAGCCGAGGGATGGGGAGAGACACCGGGGAGCTGTTTTTT
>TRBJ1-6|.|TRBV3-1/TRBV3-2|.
CASSQSSPLHF
TGTGCCAGCAGCCAATCATCACCCCTCCACTTT
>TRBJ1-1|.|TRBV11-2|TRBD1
CASSWPGGAYTEAFF
TGTGCCAGCAGCTGGCCAGGGGGCGCGTACACTGAAGCTTTCTTT
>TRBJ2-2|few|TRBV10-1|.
CASSAGNTGELFF
TGCGCCAGCAGTGCAGGGAACACCGGGGAGCTGTTTTTT
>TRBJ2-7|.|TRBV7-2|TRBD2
CAVVYLGLAGDFYEQYF
TGTGCCGTCGTGTATTTGGGACTAGCGGGGGATTTCTACGAGCAGTACTTC
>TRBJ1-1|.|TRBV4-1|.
CASSQDGTRVTEAFF
TGCGCCAGCAGCCAAGATGGGACTCGGGTCACTGAAGCTTTCTTT
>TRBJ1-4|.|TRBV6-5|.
CASRRGGREKLFF
TGTGCCAGCAGGCGGGGGGGCAGAGAAAAACTGTTTTTT
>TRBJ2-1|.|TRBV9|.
CASSVSGGSYNEQFF
TGTGCCAGCAGCGTGAGTGGCGGTTCCTACAATGAGCAGTTCTTC
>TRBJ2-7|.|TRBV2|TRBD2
CASSEAASVAGAYEQYF
TGTGCCAGCAGTGAAGCGGCGTCGGTAGCGGGAGCCTACGAGCAGTACTTC
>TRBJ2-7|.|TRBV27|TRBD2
CASSLSGRAIEEQYF
TGTGCCAGCAGTTTAAGTGGGAGGGCCATAGAAGAGCAGTACTTC
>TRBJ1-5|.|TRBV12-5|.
CASIGAGGSNQPQHF
TGTGCTAGTATTGGCGCGGGGGGCAGCAATCAGCCCCAGCATTTT
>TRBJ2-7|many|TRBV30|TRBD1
CAWSVRQGGFSYEQYF
TGTGCCTGGAGTGTACGACAGGGTGGCTTCTCCTACGAGCAGTACTTC
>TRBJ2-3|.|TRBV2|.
CASSAGTHRGGTQYF
TGTGCCAGCAGTGCGGGGACGCATCGAGGGGGTACGCAGTATTTT
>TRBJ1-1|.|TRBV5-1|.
CASSPRGPMNTEAFF
TGCGCCAGCAGCCCGAGAGGCCCTATGAACACTGAAGCTTTCTTT
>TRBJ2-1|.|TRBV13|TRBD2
CASSFWTSGESYNEQFF
TGTGCCAGCAGCTTTTGGACTAGCGGGGAGTCCTACAATGAGCAGTTCTTC
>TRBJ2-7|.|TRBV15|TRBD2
CATSSDRWSAGIYEQYF
TGTGCCACCAGCAGTGACCGTTGGTCAGCGGGGATCTACGAGCAGTACTTC
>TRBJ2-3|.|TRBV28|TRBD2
CASSSGGDTDTQYF
TGTGCCAGCAGCAGCGGGGGGGACACAGATACGCAGTATTTT
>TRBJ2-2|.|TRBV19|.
CASSIIVGGELFF
TGTGCCAGTAGTATCATAGTTGGCGGGGAGCTGTTTTTT
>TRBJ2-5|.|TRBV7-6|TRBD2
CASSLPGTSGRQFQETQYF
TGTGCCAGCAGCTTACCCGGGACTAGCGGGAGACAGTTCCAAGAGACCCAGTACTTC
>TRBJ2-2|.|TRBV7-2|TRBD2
CASSLVLALGAGELFF
TGTGCCAGCAGCTTAGTACTAGCGCTAGGCGCCGGGGAGCTGTTTTTT
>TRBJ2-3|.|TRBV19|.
CASSIIASTDTQYF
TGTGCCAGTAGTATAATAGCGAGCACAGATACGCAGTATTTT
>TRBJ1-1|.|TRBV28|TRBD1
CASSLGGQGGTEAFF
TGTGCCAGCAGTTTAGGGGGACAGGGGGGCACTGAAGCTTTCTTT
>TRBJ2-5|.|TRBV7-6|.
CASNKWTTTGETQYF
TGTGCCAGCAACAAATGGACTACCACAGGAGAGACCCAGTACTTC
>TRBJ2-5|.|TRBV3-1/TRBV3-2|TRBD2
CASSQVIGLAGMETQYF
TGTGCCAGCAGCCAAGTTATAGGACTAGCGGGAATGGAGACCCAGTACTTC
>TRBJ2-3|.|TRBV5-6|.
CASSLYRLRADTQYF
TGTGCCAGCAGCTTGTACAGGTTAAGGGCAGATACGCAGTATTTT
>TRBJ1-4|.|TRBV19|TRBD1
CASSKRQGGEKLFF
TGTGCCAGTAGTAAACGACAGGGCGGCGAAAAACTGTTTTTT
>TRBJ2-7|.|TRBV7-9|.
CASSLTGSSSYEQYF
TGTGCCAGCAGCTTAACCGGGAGTAGCTCCTACGAGCAGTACTTC
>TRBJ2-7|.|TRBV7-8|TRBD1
CASSTSGTDSYEQYF
TGTGCCAGCAGCACATCCGGGACAGACTCCTACGAGCAGTACTTC
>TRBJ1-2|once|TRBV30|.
CAWNIGTRGVYGYTF
TGTGCCTGGAACATAGGGACTCGGGGAGTATATGGCTACACCTTC
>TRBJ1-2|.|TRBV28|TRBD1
CASSLVDRAYGYTF
TGTGCCAGCAGTTTGGTGGACAGGGCCTATGGCTACACCTTC
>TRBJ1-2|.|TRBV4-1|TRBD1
CASRLQGAMDSNYGYTF
TGCGCCAGCAGGCTACAGGGGGCGATGGATTCTAACTATGGCTACACCTTC